A single sample gave rise to the 22 T cell receptor beta chains below, sequenced in a study of cytomegalovirus exposure and HLA in healthy donors. 13 Jbeta primers and 60 Vbeta primers were used for the PCR. TCRdb keeps only in-frame clones here, not all; method: immunoSEQ multiplex PCR. This sample's clone table lists more than 55,000 clones. Material for sequencing was PBMCs. These receptors all stem from a woman in her thirties or forties in good health and CMV-seropositive.

The rearrangement joins TRBV27 to TRBJ1-1; D is unresolved. Trimming removed 2 bases at V and 1 base at J, with 11 bases between. Germline loops: CDR1 MNHEY, CDR2 SMNVEV (reference sequence). CDR3 length: 15 residues. CDR3 amino acids: CASSLSHGGNTEAFF. The DNA for the CDR3 is TGTGCCAGCAGTTTAAGCCATGGAGGGAACACTGAAGCTTTCTTT.

The rearrangement links TRBV29-1 to TRBJ1-1; D gene unclear. Germline lookup yields CDR1 SQVTM and CDR2 ANQGSEA. This CDR3 region has 14 residues. V lost 4 bases and J lost 2, with 14 bases in between. CDR3 sequence: CSVVLGAENTEAFF. CDR3 nucleotides: TGCAGCGTTGTTCTGGGAGCGGAAAACACTGAAGCTTTCTTT.

V usage is TRBV19 and J usage is TRBJ2-2; the D is unclear. The CDR3 runs to 14 residues. The V gene's germline CDR1 is LNHDA and CDR2 SQIVND (reference sequence). Trimming removed 7 bases from V and 5 bases from J, with 14 bases in between. CDR3 in DNA: TGTGCCAGTACCCCGGGTGGATTTACCGGGGAGCTGTTTTTT. Its translation is CASTPGGFTGELFF.

This sequence joins TRBV19 and TRBJ2-7, with TRBD1 identical over 7 bases. Germline V gene sequence: CDR1 LNHDA, CDR2 SQIVND (reference sequence). The length of the CDR3 is 14 residues. The V and J ends lost 5 bases and 3 bases, in that order; junction bases with no gene match: 7. The CDR3 protein is CASSSGQKNYEQYF. As DNA, the CDR3 is TGTGCCAGTAGTTCGGGACAGAAGAACTACGAGCAGTACTTC.

The V and J genes are TRBV2 and TRBJ1-4, with a possible D match to TRBD1 (6 bases). V lost 6 bases to trimming and J lost 4 bases, with 15 bases between them. The length of the CDR3 is 15 residues. From germline, CDR1 is SNHLY and CDR2 FYNNEI. The CDR3 sequence: CASRERQVFNEKLFF. Written as DNA, the CDR3 is TGTGCCAGCAGGGAACGACAGGTCTTTAATGAAAAACTGTTTTTT.

This chain connects TRBV5-6 to TRBJ2-1, with 11 bases aligning to TRBD2. The CDR3 length is 16 residues. The germline V gene has CDR1 SGHDT and CDR2 YYEEEE. The junction had 10 bases not matched to a gene; V was cut back by 5 bases and J by 6 bases. CDR3 amino acids: CASSLETSGARNEQFF. CDR3 nucleotides: TGTGCCAGCAGTTTAGAGACTAGCGGGGCCCGCAATGAGCAGTTCTTC.

The V and J genes are TRBV15 and TRBJ2-1; 7 bases align to TRBD2. The CDR3 spans 16 residues. J gave up 7 bases and V 5 bases, and 14 bases lay outside the gene matches. Germline loops: CDR1 LNHNV, CDR2 YYDKDF (reference sequence). In nucleotides, the CDR3 is TGTGCCACCAGCGTTGGGGGAGGGAGTGGTCATAATGAGCAGTTCTTC. This codes for CATSVGGGSGHNEQFF.

On this clone: The junction differs from germline at one of its ends, possibly a read error. The V and J genes are TRBV28 and TRBJ1-2; TRBD1 is a possible D gene (6 bases). Germline loops: CDR1 MDHEN, CDR2 SYDVKM. The CDR3 sequence is 15 residues long. In DNA, the CDR3 is TGTACCAGCAGGGCTCGGGGGGCTCTACGGTGGGGCTACACCTTC. Translation gives CTSRARGALRWGYTF.

The rearrangement uses TRBV9 and TRBJ2-5; 12 bases match TRBD2. The V gene end was trimmed by 2 bases and the J gene end by 10 bases; junction bases not matched to a gene: 12. The CDR3 is 16 residues long. Germline V gives CDR1 SGDLS, CDR2 YYNGEE. DNA for the CDR3: TGTGCCAGCAGCGTCACTAGCGGGGGGCCCCTTTCGGACCAGTACTTC. Its translation: CASSVTSGGPLSDQYF.

The V gene is TRBV5-1, the J gene TRBJ2-6; D is unresolved. The CDR3 spans 14 residues. Trimming shortened V by 4 bases and J by 0 bases, and 5 bases separated the two germline ends. Looked up from germline, CDR1 is SGHRS and CDR2 is YFSETQ. The CDR3 protein is CASSVDSGANVLTF. CDR3 DNA: TGCGCCAGCAGCGTAGACTCTGGGGCCAACGTCCTGACTTTC.

The chain is built from TRBV4-3 and TRBJ2-2; TRBD2 matches 14 bases. This CDR3 has 17 residues. Germline-derived CDR1 and CDR2 are LGHNA and YSLEER. V trimming: 1 base; J trimming: 6 bases; junction bases outside the gene matches: 4. CDR3 coding DNA: TGCGCCAGCAGCCAAGGACGACTAGCGGGGGGGCCCGGGGAGCTGTTTTTT. This encodes CASSQGRLAGGPGELFF.

This chain connects TRBV21-1 to TRBJ1-6; TRBD1, the table's D call, lacks a check against the DNA. TRBV21-1 is a pseudogene segment. The CDR3 runs 17 residues. As DNA, the CDR3 is TGTGCCATGGGGGACAGCTACTCCCCCAATTATAATTCACCCCTCCACTTT. Encoded protein: CAMGDSYSPNYNSPLHF.

The J gene is TRBJ1-3, the V gene TRBV5-5; the D is unclear. The germline V gene has CDR1 SGHKS and CDR2 YYEKEE (reference sequence). V dropped 3 bases and J dropped 1 base, with 20 bases sitting between them. The CDR3 is made up of 18 amino acids. CDR3 amino acids: CASSSYRAGLRSGNTIYF. The CDR3 DNA follows: TGTGCCAGCAGCTCCTACCGAGCAGGCCTAAGGTCTGGAAACACCATATATTTT. Complete variable domain (other parts from reference TRBV5-5 and TRBJ1-3): DAGVTQSPTHLIKTRGQQVTLRCSPISGHKSVSWYQQVLGQGPQFIFQYYEKEERGRGNFPDRFSARQFPNYSSELNVNALLLGDSALYLCASSSYRAGLRSGNTIYFGEGSWLTVV.

The chain is built from TRBV5-4 and TRBJ1-4; 7 nucleotides align to TRBD1. In germline, CDR1 is SGHNT, CDR2 YYREEE (reference sequence). This CDR3 comprises 16 residues. Unmatched junction bases numbered 10, after V lost 4 bases and J lost 4 bases. The CDR3 region is CASSLQQGLDNEKLFF. CDR3 coding DNA: TGTGCCAGCAGCCTACAACAGGGGCTGGATAATGAAAAACTGTTTTTT. Full variable domain (missing parts from reference TRBV5-4 and TRBJ1-4): ETGVTQSPTHLIKTRGQQVTLRCSSQSGHNTVSWYQQALGQGPQFIFQYYREEENGRGNFPPRFSGLQFPNYSSELNVNALELDDSALYLCASSLQQGLDNEKLFFGSGTQLSVL.

This chain links TRBV2 with TRBJ1-3; 8 bases map to TRBD1. The CDR3 spans 17 residues. With V trimmed by 3 bases and J by 0 bases, 7 bases remained unmatched. The germline gives CDR1 SNHLY, CDR2 FYNNEI. The chain's CDR3 is CASSEMGQANSGNTIYF. CDR3 bases: TGTGCCAGCAGTGAGATGGGACAGGCAAACTCTGGAAACACCATATATTTT.

The chain recombines TRBV19 with TRBJ1-1; D unclear. The germline V and J ends were trimmed by 4 bases and 1 base, with 10 bases remaining between them. The CDR3 covers 14 residues. In germline, CDR1 is LNHDA, CDR2 SQIVND (reference sequence). CDR3 sequence: CASSKSPGNTEAFF. CDR3 nucleotides: TGTGCCAGTAGTAAGAGCCCTGGGAACACTGAAGCTTTCTTT.

The V and J genes are TRBV5-1 and TRBJ2-5, with TRBD2 matching 13 bases. V lost 4 bases, J lost 0 bases, and 12 bases stayed unmatched. CDR3 length equals 19 residues. The germline V gene encodes CDR1 SGHRS and CDR2 YFSETQ. The CDR3 nucleotides are TGCGCCAGCAGCCCCCGGGGGACTAGCGGGACGATGTACCAAGAGACCCAGTACTTC. Translating it yields CASSPRGTSGTMYQETQYF.

This chain uses TRBV6-1 with TRBJ2-5; no clear D gene. The better agreement between TRBJ2-7 and the DNA end casts doubt on the J call. The germline gives CDR1 MNHNS, CDR2 SASEGT. This CDR3 has 13 residues. CDR3 nucleotides: TGTGCCAGCAGTGGACAACAGAGAAACGAGCAGTACTTC. It encodes CASSGQQRNEQYF.

The gene calls are TRBV14 and TRBJ2-1, with D tentatively TRBD2 (6 bases). This CDR3 is built from 13 residues. V lost 3 bases to trimming and J lost 4 bases, with 7 bases between them. Germline CDR1 and CDR2: SGHDN and FVKESK. The CDR3 coding sequence is TGTGCCAGCAGCCAGGGACTGTACAATGAGCAGTTCTTC. Its translation is CASSQGLYNEQFF.

This sequence joins TRBV9 and TRBJ2-1; 7 bases align to TRBD1. Germline V CDR1 and CDR2: SGDLS, YYNGEE. V dropped 0 bases and J dropped 0; count of bases not matched to a gene: 6. This CDR3 has 17 residues. This CDR3 reads CASSVGGGAGSYNEQFF. The CDR3 DNA is TGTGCCAGCAGCGTAGGAGGGGGCGCGGGCTCCTACAATGAGCAGTTCTTC.

CDR3 loop: CASSQVPLAASYEQYF. Written as DNA, the CDR3 is TGTGCCAGCAGCCAAGTACCACTAGCGGCCTCCTACGAGCAGTACTTC. The chain links TRBV14 to TRBJ2-7, with 8 bases aligning to TRBD2. Germline loops: CDR1 SGHDN, CDR2 FVKESK. The CDR3 covers 16 residues. The V segment lost 1 base and the J segment 0 bases; nucleotides outside the gene matches: 5.

This chain joins TRBV6-4 and TRBJ2-6; 12 positions agree with TRBD2. V was clipped by 4 bases and J by 2 bases; unmatched bases: 0. CDR3 length: 16 residues. Germline assignment: CDR1 MRHNA and CDR2 SNTAGT. The CDR3 loop reads CASSASGGAGANVLTF. The CDR3 DNA is TGTGCCAGCAGTGCTAGCGGGGGGGCTGGGGCCAACGTCCTGACTTTC.